A selection of T cell receptor beta chains follows, all from one sample in a study of T-cell memory formation after mild COVID-19. One entry per CDR3 protein results from TCRdb running MiXCR on the 5' RACE reads. The sample yields approximately 440,000 distinct CDR3 sequences, around 20% seen once. The sample was PBMCs or a T cell subset sorted from them (not recorded which). These receptors came from an adult woman who had mild COVID-19 (a few samples of this study predate the infection). Cell type and time point are not known. Both conserved end residues are part of each CDR3. A D gene is named only where the DNA matches it firmly. Clone size is given for some rows only: seen once, a few or many times, or a class if the clone is expanded.

>TRBJ1-1|12|TRBV30|.|.
TGTGCCTGGAGTCGAACAGGGACTGAAGCTTTCTTT
CAWSRTGTEAFF
>TRBJ2-7|15|TRBV12-3/TRBV12-4|TRBD1|.
TGTGCCAGCAGTGGCAGGGACAGGGGTCTCGACGAGCAGTACTTC
CASSGRDRGLDEQYF
>TRBJ2-5|14|TRBV18|.|few
TGTGCCAGCTCGCAACAGGGTTTTGGCGAGACCCAGTACTTC
CASSQQGFGETQYF
>TRBJ2-7|15|TRBV12-3/TRBV12-4|.|few
TGTGCCAGCAGTTTAGCTGGTACAGCGAACTACGAGCAGTACTTC
CASSLAGTANYEQYF
>TRBJ1-2|15|TRBV6-5|.|.
TGTGCCAGCAGTTACCTCCCGCCGAGCAACTATGGCTACACCTTC
CASSYLPPSNYGYTF
>TRBJ2-3|16|TRBV7-6|.|few
TGTGCCAGCAGTCGCGGACTCGGCATACCTGCAGATACGCAGTATTTT
CASSRGLGIPADTQYF
>TRBJ1-2|15|TRBV24-1|TRBD1|.
TGTGCCACCAGTGATGACCGGGACAGGATCTATGGCTACACCTTC
CATSDDRDRIYGYTF
>TRBJ2-1|13|TRBV6-1|.|few
TGTGCCAGCAGTGAACGGCTTAACAATGAGCAGTTCTTC
CASSERLNNEQFF
>TRBJ2-3|13|TRBV20-1|.|few
TGCAGTGCTAGGTTGACAGTGGCAGATACGCAGTATTTT
CSARLTVADTQYF
>TRBJ2-7|15|TRBV6-1|.|.
TGTGCCAGCTGGTCCCCAGGGGTGGGCCGCTACGAGCAGTACTTC
CASWSPGVGRYEQYF
>TRBJ1-1|16|TRBV28|.|once
TGTGCCAGCAGTTTTAATCGGGGACCCATGAACACTGAAGCTTTCTTT
CASSFNRGPMNTEAFF
>TRBJ2-1|15|TRBV7-3|TRBD1|few
TGTGCCAGCAGCAAGACAGGGTCCACTTACAATGAGCAGTTCTTC
CASSKTGSTYNEQFF
>TRBJ2-5|15|TRBV6-1|TRBD1|.
TGTGCCAGCAGTGATCATGCCGCAGGGGGCGGGACCCAGTACTTC
CASSDHAAGGGTQYF
>TRBJ2-5|16|TRBV7-2|TRBD2|.
TGTGCCAGCAGCTTCTCGGGCGGGAGGGTAAAAGAGACCCAGTACTTC
CASSFSGGRVKETQYF
>TRBJ1-1|17|TRBV19|TRBD1|few
TGTGCCAGTAGAGAGGCGTGGAGGGGGCCAGGTGGGACTGAAGCTTTCTTT
CASREAWRGPGGTEAFF
>TRBJ2-3|16|TRBV6-1|.|few
TGTGCCAGCAGTGAATGGGCCTCCACTGGCACAGATACGCAGTATTTT
CASSEWASTGTDTQYF
>TRBJ2-3|14|TRBV7-9|.|many
TGTGCCAGCAGCTTCTCCCCGAGGGCAGATACGCAGTATTTT
CASSFSPRADTQYF
>TRBJ2-7|16|TRBV4-3|TRBD2|few
TGCGCCAGCAGCCGCGTACTAGCGGGAGACGCCTACGAGCAGTACTTC
CASSRVLAGDAYEQYF
>TRBJ2-3|16|TRBV9|.|few
TGTGCCAGCAGCGTAGTGGGCGGGATGGCGACAGATACGCAGTATTTT
CASSVVGGMATDTQYF
>TRBJ2-3|15|TRBV6-5|TRBD1|few
TGTGCCAGCAGTTACGAGGGGGCCCGCACAGATACGCAGTATTTT
CASSYEGARTDTQYF
>TRBJ2-1|13|TRBV28|.|.
TGTGCCAGCAGTCCCCCCCTTGGCAATGAGCAGTTCTTC
CASSPPLGNEQFF
>TRBJ2-5|16|TRBV4-3|.|few
TGCGCCAGCAGCCAAGATCCCCCGGGAGAGTATGAGACCCAGTACTTC
CASSQDPPGEYETQYF
>TRBJ2-1|16|TRBV12-3/TRBV12-4|.|few
TGTGCCAGCAGCCCGATGACTGGGTGGGACTACAATGAGCAGTTCTTC
CASSPMTGWDYNEQFF
>TRBJ2-3|13|TRBV5-1|TRBD1|.
TGCGCCAGCGGAAACAGGGGTACAGATACGCAGTATTTT
CASGNRGTDTQYF
>TRBJ2-1|16|TRBV5-1|TRBD2|few
TGCGCCAGCAGCCGCGTGACTAGCGGGAGGTACAATGAGCAGTTCTTC
CASSRVTSGRYNEQFF
>TRBJ2-7|15|TRBV7-9|.|.
TGTGCCAGCAGCCCCCCGGGTTTTGGCTCCTACGAGCAGTACTTC
CASSPPGFGSYEQYF
>TRBJ2-5|15|TRBV4-1|.|many
TGCGCCAGCAGCCAAGATACAGGGCCGGGAGAGACCCAGTACTTC
CASSQDTGPGETQYF
>TRBJ2-1|14|TRBV4-3|.|.
TGCGCCAGCAGCCAAGACAGGGGACCCGATGAGCAGTTCTTC
CASSQDRGPDEQFF
>TRBJ2-3|15|TRBV12-3/TRBV12-4|.|few
TGTGCCAGCAGCCAGAGCGGGACAATCACAGATACGCAGTATTTT
CASSQSGTITDTQYF
>TRBJ2-1|14|TRBV3-1|.|.
TGTGCCAGCAGCCAAGAAAACGCTTACAATGAGCAGTTCTTC
CASSQENAYNEQFF
>TRBJ2-7|12|TRBV18|TRBD1|few
TGTGCCAGCTCACCGACAGGGCTCGAGCAGTACTTC
CASSPTGLEQYF
>TRBJ1-4|15|TRBV7-9|TRBD1|.
TGTGCCAGCAGCCGTTCAGGACAGGTTAATGAAAAACTGTTTTTT
CASSRSGQVNEKLFF
>TRBJ2-7|16|TRBV18|.|.
TGTGCCAGCTCACCATCCCGCCCCCTCGGCTCCTACGAGCAGTACTTC
CASSPSRPLGSYEQYF
>TRBJ2-5|13|TRBV7-8|TRBD1|.
TGTGCCAGCAGGTCCCCAGGGGGAGAGACCCAGTACTTC
CASRSPGGETQYF
>TRBJ1-1|14|TRBV12-3/TRBV12-4|.|.
TGTGCCAGCAGTTGGACTGCTCAAAACACTGAAGCTTTCTTT
CASSWTAQNTEAFF
>TRBJ2-2|16|TRBV2|TRBD1|.
TGTGCCAGCAGTGGAATGACAGGGGCGGACACCGGGGAGCTGTTTTTT
CASSGMTGADTGELFF
>TRBJ2-5|15|TRBV7-6|TRBD2|few
TGTGCCAGCAGCTTAGTTAGCGGGAGTTCAGAGACCCAGTACTTC
CASSLVSGSSETQYF
>TRBJ1-1|15|TRBV5-5|.|few
TGTGCCAGCAGCCGAGATCCACAGGAGAACACTGAAGCTTTCTTT
CASSRDPQENTEAFF
>TRBJ1-1|13|TRBV25-1|TRBD1|.
TGTGCCAGCAGTGAGACAGGGTTCACTGAAGCTTTCTTT
CASSETGFTEAFF
>TRBJ1-2|12|TRBV29-1|.|.
TGCAGCGTTCAAGGGGGGGGTTATGGCTACACCTTC
CSVQGGGYGYTF
>TRBJ2-1|21|TRBV20-1|TRBD1|few
TGCAGTGCTAGATCTTACGGGACAGGGCCGAACCTCCGGCCCGTCTACAATGAGCAGTTCTTC
CSARSYGTGPNLRPVYNEQFF
>TRBJ1-4|14|TRBV18|.|few
TGTGCCAGCTCACCGAGAACAGGGTTTGAAAAACTGTTTTTT
CASSPRTGFEKLFF
>TRBJ1-6|15|TRBV5-1|.|.
TGCGCCAGCAAACAAAATGCGGATTCGGGTTCACCCCTCCACTTT
CASKQNADSGSPLHF
>TRBJ1-2|14|TRBV14|.|few
TGTGCCAGCAGCCAAGAAGTGCAGTCATATGGCTACACCTTC
CASSQEVQSYGYTF
>TRBJ1-1|14|TRBV5-1|TRBD1|.
TGCGCCAGCAGCTTGGCCTTGACAGGGGCCGGAACTTTCTTT
CASSLALTGAGTFF
>TRBJ2-3|15|TRBV20-1|.|.
TGCAGTGCTAGAGATTATGCAGGGCCCGCAGATACGCAGTATTTT
CSARDYAGPADTQYF
>TRBJ1-1|13|TRBV19|.|few
TGTGCCAGTAGTATTGACTACCCCACTGAAGCTTTCTTT
CASSIDYPTEAFF
>TRBJ2-1|15|TRBV20-1|.|.
TGCAGTGCCTCAGTAGGGGGTGGGTCCTACAATGAGCAGTTCTTC
CSASVGGGSYNEQFF
>TRBJ1-2|14|TRBV7-9|.|.
TGTGCCAGCAGCTTATCAGGGCCCCGTAACCTGTACACCTTC
CASSLSGPRNLYTF
>TRBJ2-7|15|TRBV18|TRBD2|.
TGTGCCAGCTCACCGGGACTAGGAGGATCCTACGAGCAGTACTTC
CASSPGLGGSYEQYF
>TRBJ2-5|15|TRBV4-2|.|.
TGTGCCAGCAGCCAAGAGGCGGGATCGGCAGAGACCCAGTACTTC
CASSQEAGSAETQYF
>TRBJ1-2|14|TRBV20-1|TRBD1|.
TGCAGTGCTAGATCAGGGGGCCTGATAAGTGGCTACACCTTC
CSARSGGLISGYTF
>TRBJ2-7|16|TRBV12-3/TRBV12-4|TRBD2|few
TGTGCCAGCAGTTTAAGTCCCCTAGCGGGAGGGGACGAGCAGTACTTC
CASSLSPLAGGDEQYF
>TRBJ1-5|18|TRBV15|.|.
TGTGCCACCAGCAGAGATACGTTTAGAACGGCGGTCAATCAGCCCCAGCATTTT
CATSRDTFRTAVNQPQHF